Following are 12 T cell receptor beta chains from one sample sequenced in a study of human T cells and chemical hapten exposure. Indicated time point: patch test 2, 6 weeks after DPC sensitization. Noted treatment: therapeutic diphenylcyclopropenone sensitization with weekly scalp DPC. TCRdb analysed the RACE reads with MiXCR anew, one entry per CDR3 protein. This repertoire shows about 89,000 distinct CDR3 sequences, approximately 9.9% found once; its top ten account for roughly 2%. Here the sequenced sample was whole blood, taken in connection with sensitization to the hapten diphenylcyclopropenone (DPC). The receptors shown here come from a middle-aged man with alopecia areata. Some clones in this sample may be carry-over from other donors' samples.

The sample holds a few counts of this clonotype. The rearrangement joins TRBV15 to TRBJ2-2, with D perhaps being TRBD1 or TRBD2 (5 bases each). The CDR3 runs to 16 residues. Trimming took 0 bases from V and 2 from J, leaving 10 bases between them. CDR1 and CDR2 (germline): LNHNV, YYDKDF (reference sequence). The DNA for the CDR3 is TGTGCCACCAGCAGAGATGGGGGTCTTAACACCGGGGAGCTGTTTTTT. Its translation is CATSRDGGLNTGELFF. The full variable domain, in which reference TRBV15 and TRBJ2-2 provide the parts outside the CDR3, is DAMVIQNPRYQVTQFGKPVTLSCSQTLNHNVMYWYQQKSSQAPKLLFHYYDKDFNNEADTPDNFQSRRPNTSFCFLDIRSPGLGDTAMYLCATSRDGGLNTGELFFGEGSRLTVL.

This clonotype was seen at least ten times. This chain joins TRBV18 and TRBJ2-3; unclear D gene. This CDR3 has 16 amino acids. The V and J ends lost 3 bases and 1 base respectively, with 14 bases between them. CDR1 is KGHSH and CDR2 is LQKENI in the germline V gene. CDR3 in DNA: TGTGCCAGCTCACCCGGCGTTGGCTTAGGCACAGATACGCAGTATTTT. Translation: CASSPGVGLGTDTQYF. Complete variable domain (other parts from reference TRBV18 and TRBJ2-3): NAGVMQNPRHLVRRRGQEARLRCSPMKGHSHVYWYRQLPEEGLKFMVYLQKENIIDESGMPKERFSAEFPKEGPSILRIQQVVRGDSAAYFCASSPGVGLGTDTQYFGPGTRLTVL.

The chain joins TRBV29-1 to TRBJ2-1; tentative D call: TRBD2 (6 bases). The CDR3 runs to 13 residues. From germline, CDR1 is SQVTM and CDR2 ANQGSEA. Trimming cost V 4 bases and J 8 bases, with 15 bases left between them. The CDR3 loop is CSVVGRPGDEQFF. As DNA, the CDR3 is TGCAGCGTTGTGGGGAGGCCGGGGGATGAGCAGTTCTTC.

The V gene is TRBV7-8, the J gene TRBJ1-5, with TRBD1 matching 8 bases. The ends lost 6 bases at V and 7 bases at J; junction bases unmatched: 5. This CDR3 spans 13 amino acids. From germline, CDR1 is SGHVS and CDR2 FQNEAQ. The CDR3 reads CASRGQANQPQHF. CDR3 in DNA: TGTGCCAGCAGGGGACAGGCGAACCAGCCCCAGCATTTT. Looking up the rest from reference TRBV7-8 and TRBJ1-5 gives the full variable domain: GAGVSQSPRYKVAKRGQDVALRCDPISGHVSLFWYQQALGQGPEFLTYFQNEAQLDKSGLPSDRFFAERPEGSVSTLKIQRTQQEDSAVYLCASRGQANQPQHFGDGTRLSIL.

The V call is TRBV21-1, the J call TRBJ2-4; TRBD1, as called in the table, went unchecked against the DNA. TRBV21-1 constitutes a pseudogene. The CDR3 totals 16 residues. CDR3 region: CASSRTGGLAKNIQYF. The DNA of the CDR3 is TGTGCCAGCAGTAGGACAGGCGGTCTAGCCAAAAACATTCAGTACTTC.

This clonotype was recorded a few times. The chain recombines TRBV6-2 or TRBV6-3 with TRBJ2-7; 7 positions agree with TRBD1. V lost 7 bases to trimming and J lost 7 bases; unmatched junction nucleotides: 10. Germline V CDR1 and CDR2: MNHEY, SVGEGT. This CDR3 contains 13 residues. The CDR3 loop reads CASNPGQPGEQYF. CDR3 sequence (DNA): TGTGCCAGCAACCCGGGACAGCCGGGAGAGCAGTACTTC.

The genes are TRBV6-1 and TRBJ2-7; no firm D call. This CDR3 has 15 residues. Germline V gene lookup returns CDR1 MNHNS and CDR2 SASEGT. Deletions cut 1 base from V and 6 bases from J, with 16 bases between. DNA of the CDR3: TGTGCCAGCAGTGAAGGCGCGAGTTTTAATCGCGAGCAGTACGTC. It encodes CASSEGASFNREQYV.

This chain connects TRBV5-6 to TRBJ2-4; D unresolved. V was trimmed by 0 bases and J by 8 bases, leaving 15 bases between them. Germline lookup yields CDR1 SGHDT and CDR2 YYEEEE. The CDR3 totals 15 residues. The CDR3 DNA reads as TGTGCCAGCAGCTTGGGTTTCACTGGAGAACACATTCAGTACTTC. Translating gives CASSLGFTGEHIQYF.

The rearrangement joins TRBV7-9 to TRBJ2-1; 13 bases map to TRBD2. There are 20 residues in the CDR3. V was pared by 5 bases and J by 5 bases, with 18 bases of the junction left unmatched. Germline V lookup: CDR1 SEHNR, CDR2 FQNEAQ (reference sequence). The CDR3 coding sequence is TGTGCCAGCAGCCCGCCCCCAGGACTAGCGGGAGTATCCTTTGACAATGAGCAGTTCTTC. Its translation: CASSPPPGLAGVSFDNEQFF.

The chain uses TRBV7-9 and TRBJ2-1, with 8 nucleotides matching TRBD2. The CDR3 totals 15 residues. Germline V gene sequence: CDR1 SEHNR, CDR2 FQNEAQ (reference sequence). Trimming removed 0 bases from V and 9 bases from J; junction bases left unmatched: 7. The CDR3 DNA is TGTGCCAGCAGCTTAGCAGTGACTAGCGTTATTGAGCAGTTCTTC. It encodes CASSLAVTSVIEQFF.

At least ten counts were recorded for this clonotype. The chain employs TRBV12-3 or TRBV12-4 and TRBJ2-5, with 10 bases lining up with TRBD2. V shed 6 bases, J shed 4 bases, and the junction held 8 bases outside the gene matches. CDR3 length: 15 residues. CDR3 protein: CASSFGVAGGETQYF. The CDR3 DNA is TGTGCCAGCAGCTTCGGTGTAGCGGGAGGAGAGACCCAGTACTTC.

This clonotype came up once. The chain combines TRBV7-2 with TRBJ2-1; 12 bases are shared with TRBD2. Per the germline V gene, CDR1 is SGHTA and CDR2 is FQGNSA. V lost 4 bases, J lost 8 bases, and 9 bases stayed unmatched. CDR3 length: 16 amino acids. CDR3 amino acids: CASSSPTSGRSYEQFF. For the CDR3, the DNA is TGTGCCAGCAGCTCTCCGACTAGCGGGAGATCCTATGAGCAGTTCTTC.